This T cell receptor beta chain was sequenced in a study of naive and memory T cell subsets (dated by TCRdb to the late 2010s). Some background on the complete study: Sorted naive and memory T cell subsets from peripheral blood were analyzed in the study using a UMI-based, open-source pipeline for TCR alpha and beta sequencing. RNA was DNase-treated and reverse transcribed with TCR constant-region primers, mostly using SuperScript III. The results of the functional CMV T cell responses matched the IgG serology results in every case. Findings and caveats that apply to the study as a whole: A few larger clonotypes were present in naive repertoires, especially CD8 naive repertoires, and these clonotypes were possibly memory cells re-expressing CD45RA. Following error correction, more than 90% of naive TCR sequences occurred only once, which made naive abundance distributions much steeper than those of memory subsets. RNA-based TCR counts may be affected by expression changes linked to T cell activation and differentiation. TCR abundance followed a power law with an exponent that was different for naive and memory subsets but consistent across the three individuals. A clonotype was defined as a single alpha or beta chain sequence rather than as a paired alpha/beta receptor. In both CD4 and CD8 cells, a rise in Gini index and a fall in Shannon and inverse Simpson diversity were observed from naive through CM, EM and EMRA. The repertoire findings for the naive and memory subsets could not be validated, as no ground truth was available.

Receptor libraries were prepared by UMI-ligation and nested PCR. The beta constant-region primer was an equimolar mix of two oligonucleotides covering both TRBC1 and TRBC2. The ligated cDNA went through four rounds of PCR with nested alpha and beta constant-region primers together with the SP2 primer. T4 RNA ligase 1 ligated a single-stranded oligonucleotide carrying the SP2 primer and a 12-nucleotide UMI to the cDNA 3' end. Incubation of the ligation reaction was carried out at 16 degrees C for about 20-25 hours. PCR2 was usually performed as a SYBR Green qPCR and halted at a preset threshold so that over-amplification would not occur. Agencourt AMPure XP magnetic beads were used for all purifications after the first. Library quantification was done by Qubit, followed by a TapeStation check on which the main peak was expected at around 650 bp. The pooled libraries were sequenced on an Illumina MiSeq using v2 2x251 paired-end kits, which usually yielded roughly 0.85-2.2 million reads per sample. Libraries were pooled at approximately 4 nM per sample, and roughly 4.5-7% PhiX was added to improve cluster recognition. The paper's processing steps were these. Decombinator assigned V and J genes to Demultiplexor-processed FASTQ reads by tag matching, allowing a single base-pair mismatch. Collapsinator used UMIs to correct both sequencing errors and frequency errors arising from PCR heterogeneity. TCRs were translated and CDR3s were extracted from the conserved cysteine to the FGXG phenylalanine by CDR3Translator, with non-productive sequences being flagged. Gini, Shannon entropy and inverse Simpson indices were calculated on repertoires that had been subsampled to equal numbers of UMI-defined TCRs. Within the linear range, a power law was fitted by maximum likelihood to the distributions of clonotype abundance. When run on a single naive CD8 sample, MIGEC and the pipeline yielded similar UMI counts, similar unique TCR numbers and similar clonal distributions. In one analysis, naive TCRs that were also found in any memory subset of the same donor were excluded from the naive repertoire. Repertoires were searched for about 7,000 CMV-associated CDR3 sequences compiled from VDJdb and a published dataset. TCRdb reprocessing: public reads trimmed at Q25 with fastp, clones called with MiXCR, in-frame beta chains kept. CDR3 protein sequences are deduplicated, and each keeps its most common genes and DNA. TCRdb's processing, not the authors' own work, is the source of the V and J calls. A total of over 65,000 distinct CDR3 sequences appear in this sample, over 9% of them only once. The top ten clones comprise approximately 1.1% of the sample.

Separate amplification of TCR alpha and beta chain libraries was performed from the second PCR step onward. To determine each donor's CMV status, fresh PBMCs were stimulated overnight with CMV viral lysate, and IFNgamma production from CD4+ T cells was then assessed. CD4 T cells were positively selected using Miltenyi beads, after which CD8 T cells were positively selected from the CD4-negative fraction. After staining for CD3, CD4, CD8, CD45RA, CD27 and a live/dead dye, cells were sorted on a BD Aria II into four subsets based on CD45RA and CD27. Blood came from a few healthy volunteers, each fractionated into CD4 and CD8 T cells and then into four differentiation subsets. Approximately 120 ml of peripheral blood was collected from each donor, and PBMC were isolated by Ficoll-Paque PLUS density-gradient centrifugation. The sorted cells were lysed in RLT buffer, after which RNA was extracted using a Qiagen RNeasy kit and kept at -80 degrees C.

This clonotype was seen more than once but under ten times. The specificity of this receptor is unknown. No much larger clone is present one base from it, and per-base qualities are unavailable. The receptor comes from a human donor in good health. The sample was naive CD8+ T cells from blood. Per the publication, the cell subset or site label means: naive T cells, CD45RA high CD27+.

The DNA sequence is TGTGCCAGCCAACTAGCGGACCATACAGATACGCAGTATTTT. Translated, it gives CASQLADHTDTQYF. The chain is encoded by TRBV28 joined to TRBJ2-3; TRBD2 agrees with 8 junctional bases. From the germline V gene, CDR1 is MDHEN and CDR2 is SYDVKM. Spanning cysteine to phenylalanine, the CDR3 consists of 14 amino acids. The read is trimmed to its CDR3 DNA, 42 bases read in frame from base 1. For this chain, trimming is 8 bases at the V end and 3 bases at the J end, and the number of junction bases without a gene match is 7.